This paragraph reports one T cell receptor (beta chain). Antigen specificity is unknown. The record originates from a study of radiation and T cells in renal cell carcinoma. Germline assignment: CDR1 LNHDA and CDR2 SQIVND (reference sequence). The CDR3 is 13 amino acids. Trimming shortened V by 6 bases and J by 0 bases, and 8 bases separated the two germline ends. Clones were read by immunoSEQ multiplex PCR, and TCRdb kept only the in-frame ones, dropping some. The table records about 86,000 clones, just under 85% of them present only once. Noted time point: blood 4 weeks post-SBRT, at nephrectomy. Treatment reported: 15 Gy SBRT to primary tumor, nephrectomy 4 weeks later. Blood was sampled at baseline, 2 weeks and 4 weeks after SBRT. Clear cell pathology was present in this patient's renal cell carcinoma. Findings and limits, study-wide: In blood, top tumor clones expanded by 2 weeks, shrinking by 4.

Material: blood, obtained from a patient whose treatment included radiotherapy and nephrectomy. The rearrangement uses TRBV19 and TRBJ1-1; D call uncertain. The source is a man aged 50-59 years with renal cell carcinoma. The CDR3 DNA reads as TGTGCCAGTAGCTCCCAAGTGAACACTGAAGCTTTCTTT. Its protein product is CASSSQVNTEAFF.